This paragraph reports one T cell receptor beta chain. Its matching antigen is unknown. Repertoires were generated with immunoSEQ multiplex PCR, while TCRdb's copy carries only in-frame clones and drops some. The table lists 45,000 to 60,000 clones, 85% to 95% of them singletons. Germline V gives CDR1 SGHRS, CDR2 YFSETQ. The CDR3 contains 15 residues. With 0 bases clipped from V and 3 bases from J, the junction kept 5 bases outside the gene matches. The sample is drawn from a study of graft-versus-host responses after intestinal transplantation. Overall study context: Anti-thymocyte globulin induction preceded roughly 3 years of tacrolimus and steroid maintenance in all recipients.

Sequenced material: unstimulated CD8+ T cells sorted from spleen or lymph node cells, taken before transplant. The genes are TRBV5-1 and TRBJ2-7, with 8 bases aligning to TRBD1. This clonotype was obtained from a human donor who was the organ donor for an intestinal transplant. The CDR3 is CASSLGWDRNYEQYF. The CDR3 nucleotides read TGCGCCAGCAGCTTGGGCTGGGACAGGAACTACGAGCAGTACTTC.